The clone carrying this TCR beta chain has a single count. The antigen remains undetermined. The CDR3 has 14 amino acids. Germline-derived CDR1 and CDR2 are KGHSH and LQKENI. The germline V and J ends were trimmed by 6 bases and 5 bases, with 14 bases remaining between them. Produced via immunoSEQ multiplex PCR; TCRdb's table is partial and in-frame only. The data show roughly 43,000 clones, over 75% seen once. The data originate from a study of CD4 T cells in relation to SARS-CoV-2 and coronaviruses. Study overall: Convalescent patients were fewer than ten males and a handful of females; two were Hispanic. General observations from the study: This crossreactivity analysis covered spike protein alone, no other viral proteins.

Sequencing was done on a sample of naive CD4+ T cells from PBMCs, cultured in vitro. Subset: naive CD4+ T cells isolated by negative enrichment. The V call is TRBV18, the J call TRBJ2-1; D may be TRBD2 (5 bases). The receptor was isolated from an adult with COVID-19. In DNA, the CDR3 is TGTGCCAGCTCTCCCGGGGAAAGAAACAATGAGCAGTTCTTC. This translates into CASSPGERNNEQFF.